This T cell receptor (beta chain) was found in a study of blood T cells in healthy people across ages. A second PCR, run for about 7 to 11 cycles, used a sample-barcoded 5' primer plus a J-beta primer mix. TCRdb reprocessed the 5' RACE reads via MiXCR and lists one record per CDR3 protein. The sample carries fewer than 900,000 distinct CDR3 sequences, roughly 35% recorded once. This clonotype turned up a few times. Germline CDR1 reads DFQATT; CDR2 reads SNEGSKA (reference sequence). This CDR3 is 12 amino acids long. Between the trimmed V and J ends, which lost 4 bases and 3 bases, there was a span of 7 bases.

The genes are TRBV20-1 and TRBJ1-5; D remains ambiguous. The sample consisted of blood. The receptor was derived from a man aged 18-30 years in good health. The CDR3 here is CSAMIPNQPQHF. CDR3 bases: TGCAGTGCTATGATACCCAATCAGCCCCAGCATTTT.